What follows are 5 T cell receptor beta chains derived from one specimen sequenced in a study of molecular identifiers for immune sequencing clone quantification. TCRdb analysed the PCR reads with MiXCR anew, one entry per CDR3 protein. The profile covers about 68,000 distinct CDR3 sequences, with 15% to 20% appearing a single time and around 1.4% taken by the ten largest. Specimen: naive CD8+ T cells from blood, with Jurkat cell RNA spiked in. Noted subset: FACS-sorted CD8+CD4-CCR7+CD45RA+ naive T cells. The origin of the receptors is a human donor in good health. Some libraries in this study had Jurkat cell RNA spiked in.

This clonotype was found many times. The gene calls are TRBV6-2 or TRBV6-3 and TRBJ2-3; tentative D call: TRBD2 (5 bases). V was cut by 7 bases and J by 5 bases, with 10 bases left in between. This CDR3 has 12 residues. CDR1 and CDR2 (germline): MNHEY, SVGEGT. CDR3 region: CASTGFVDTQYF. The CDR3 nucleotides read TGTGCCAGCACGGGGTTCGTAGATACGCAGTATTTT.

In its sample, this clonotype was seen many times. V gene TRBV19 combines with J gene TRBJ1-6; D is perhaps TRBD1 (5 bases). Trimming shortened V by 2 bases and J by 7 bases, and 15 bases separated the two germline ends. The germline V gene encodes CDR1 LNHDA and CDR2 SQIVND (reference sequence). The CDR3 covers 16 residues. The CDR3 reads CASSIPTQGINSPLHF. The CDR3 nucleotides read TGTGCCAGTAGTATACCTACCCAGGGCATAAATTCACCCCTCCACTTT.

The sample holds many counts of this clonotype. V is TRBV14 and J is TRBJ2-3; D unclear. The CDR3 spans 16 residues. Germline V CDR1 and CDR2: SGHDN, FVKESK. Trimming left V 0 bases short and J 2 bases short, with 12 bases between. Here the CDR3 reads CASSQEPGFFTDTQYF. The CDR3 DNA follows: TGTGCCAGCAGCCAAGAACCAGGCTTTTTCACAGATACGCAGTATTTT.

This clonotype occurred many times. The rearrangement uses TRBV30 and TRBJ2-7, with 12 bases lining up with TRBD1. V lost 4 bases, J lost 5 bases, and 6 bases stayed unmatched. CDR1 and CDR2 from the germline V gene are GTSNPN and SVGIG (reference sequence). This CDR3 is 14 amino acids long. The CDR3 coding sequence is TGTGCCTGGATCTCCGGGACAGGGGGCGACGAGCAGTACTTC. This codes for CAWISGTGGDEQYF.

This clonotype has at least ten counts. This chain links TRBV4-1 with TRBJ2-7, with D maybe TRBD1 (6 bases). Germline CDR1 is MGHRA and CDR2 is YSYEKL. The V and J ends lost 4 bases and 2 bases respectively, with 12 bases between them. The CDR3 loop spans 14 amino acids. The CDR3 nucleotides are TGCGCCAGCAGCCCTACAGGGTTTCCCTACGAGCAGTACTTC. Its translation: CASSPTGFPYEQYF.